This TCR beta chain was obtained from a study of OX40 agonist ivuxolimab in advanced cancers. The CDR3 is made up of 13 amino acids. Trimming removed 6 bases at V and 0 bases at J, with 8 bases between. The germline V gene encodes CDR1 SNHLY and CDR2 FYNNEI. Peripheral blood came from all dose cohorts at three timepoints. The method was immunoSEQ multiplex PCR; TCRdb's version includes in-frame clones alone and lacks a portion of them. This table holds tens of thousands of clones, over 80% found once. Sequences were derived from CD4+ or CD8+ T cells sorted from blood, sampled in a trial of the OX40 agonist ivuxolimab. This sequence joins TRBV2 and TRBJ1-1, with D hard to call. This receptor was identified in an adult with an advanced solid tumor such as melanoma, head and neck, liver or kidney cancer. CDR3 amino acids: CASRIEMNTEAFF. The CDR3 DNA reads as TGTGCCAGCAGGATAGAGATGAACACTGAAGCTTTCTTT. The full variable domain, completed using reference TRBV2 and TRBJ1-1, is EPEVTQTPSHQVTQMGQEVILRCVPISNHLYFYWYRQILGQKVEFLVSFYNNEISEKSEIFDDQFSVERPDGSNFTLKIRSTKLEDSAMYFCASRIEMNTEAFFGQGTRLTVV.